The rows below give T cell receptor beta chains drawn from one sample of a study of blood T cell repertoires in COVID-19. Here immunoSEQ multiplex PCR was the method, and the copy in TCRdb shows in-frame clones only, minus some. This sample carries 350,000 or so clones, roughly 90% of them seen once, and the ten largest clones take 3.5% to 4%. Sequences were obtained from peripheral blood. These receptors were collected from a woman in her sixties or seventies with COVID-19, enrolled during active disease. The CDR3 runs from the conserved cysteine through the conserved F or W. A D gene is named only where the DNA matches it firmly. Expanded clones are given a class, and other clones once, few, many or no size at all.

d_gene	j_gene	v_gene	len	abundance	CDR3aa	CDR3nt
.	TRBJ1-5	TRBV6-1	12	.	CASSEWSQPQHF	TGTGCCAGCAGTGAATGGAGTCAGCCCCAGCATTTT
TRBD1	TRBJ1-1	TRBV9	16	.	CASSVRGGASGTEAFF	TGTGCCAGCAGCGTACGAGGGGGCGCGTCAGGCACTGAAGCTTTCTTT
.	TRBJ1-2	TRBV5-1	15	.	CASRGGDGLNYGYTF	TGCGCCAGCAGAGGCGGGGACGGACTTAACTATGGCTACACCTTC
TRBD2	TRBJ2-1	TRBV7-2	16	once	CASSLTGGGASDEQFF	TGTGCCAGCAGCTTAACCGGCGGGGGGGCCTCGGATGAGCAGTTCTTC
.	TRBJ2-3	TRBV7-3	16	.	CASSRFGDIESDTQYF	TGTGCCAGCAGCCGTTTTGGGGACATCGAATCAGATACGCAGTATTTT
.	TRBJ2-3	TRBV10-3	13	.	CAISESGSDTQYF	TGTGCCATCAGTGAGTCCGGGTCAGATACGCAGTATTTT
TRBD1	TRBJ2-1	TRBV7-2	16	.	CASSLAGTGGKNEQFF	TGTGCCAGCAGCTTAGCCGGGACAGGAGGGAAAAATGAGCAGTTCTTC
TRBD1	TRBJ1-2	TRBV30	19	.	CAWSAVRDKKGQGLHGYTF	TGTGCCTGGAGTGCAGTAAGAGATAAAAAGGGACAGGGTCTCCATGGCTACACCTTC
.	TRBJ2-1	TRBV27	12	.	CASRYRYNEQFF	TGTGCCAGCAGATACAGGTACAATGAGCAGTTCTTC
.	TRBJ1-2	TRBV3-1/TRBV3-2	16	few	CASSQDGTPHGGGYTF	TGTGCCAGCAGCCAAGATGGAACACCCCACGGCGGTGGCTACACCTTC
TRBD2	TRBJ2-1	TRBV28	15	few	CASSLLAGAYNEQFF	TGTGCCAGCAGCTTACTAGCGGGGGCTTACAATGAGCAGTTCTTC